This section outlines one T cell receptor (beta chain) sequence together with its context. What it binds is not known. CDR3 length: 14 residues. The V gene lost 3 bases and the J gene lost 3 bases, with 10 bases spanning the gap. TCRdb independently ran MiXCR on the reads; one entry per CDR3 protein. The data hold about half a million distinct CDR3 sequences, with roughly a third observed a single time. The data were obtained in a study of T cell repertoires in cytomegalovirus infection. About the study: Recently identified HLA-C-restricted CMV epitopes were used, and well-studied HLA-B-restricted CMV epitopes were used as well. Indications of both CMV infection and matching HLA type were provided by public TCR beta signatures. Points from the study as a whole: Dominant in the ex vivo response were TCR beta clonotypes restricted by HLA-C and specific for CMV. People with CMV and the relevant HLA were identified by cumulative public TCR beta family frequency.

The sample consisted of cultured PBMCs, taken from culture after CMV antigen stimulation. The TCR originated in a human donor in good health (CMV status not recorded). Some clones in this sample may be carry-over from other donors' samples. The rearrangement links TRBV12-3 or TRBV12-4 to TRBJ2-3, with no clear D. The CDR3 sequence is CASSLTDITDTQYF. The CDR3 DNA reads TGTGCCAGCAGTTTGACCGACATTACAGATACGCAGTATTTT.